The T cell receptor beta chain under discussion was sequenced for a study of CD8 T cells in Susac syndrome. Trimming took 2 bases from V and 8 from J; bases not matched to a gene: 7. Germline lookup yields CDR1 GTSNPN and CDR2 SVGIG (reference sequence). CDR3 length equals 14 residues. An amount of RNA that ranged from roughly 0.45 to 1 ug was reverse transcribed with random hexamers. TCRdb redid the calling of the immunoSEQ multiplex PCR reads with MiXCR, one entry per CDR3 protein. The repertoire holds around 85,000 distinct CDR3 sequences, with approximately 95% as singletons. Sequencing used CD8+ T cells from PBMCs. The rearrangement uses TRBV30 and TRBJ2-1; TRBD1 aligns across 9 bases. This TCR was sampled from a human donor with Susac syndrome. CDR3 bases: TGTGCCTGGAGTCAAGGGACAGGGTGGGATGAGCAGTTCTTC. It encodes CAWSQGTGWDEQFF.